This is a list of T cell receptor beta chains from one sample in a study of T cell responses to AZD1222 COVID-19 vaccine. Sequenced by immunoSEQ multiplex PCR; TCRdb stores in-frame clones only, minus some. The sample has 140,000 to 150,000 clones; about 87% are singletons. The sample here was peripheral blood, taken on day 0 of AZD1222 vaccination. Receptors originate from an adult in good health. CDR3s include the opening cysteine and the closing phenylalanine or tryptophan. D genes are given only for firm matches. The listing skips clone size in some rows; elsewhere it reads once, few, many or a size class.

d_gene	abundance	j_gene	v_gene	CDR3aa	CDR3nt
TRBD1	NA	TRBJ1-5	TRBV9	CASSPRGTDQPQHF	TGTGCCAGCAGCCCTAGGGGGACAGATCAGCCCCAGCATTTT
NA	NA	TRBJ1-4	TRBV6-5	CASRRSVGGEKLFF	TGTGCCAGCCGACGGAGTGTGGGGGGTGAAAAACTGTTTTTT
NA	NA	TRBJ2-5	TRBV6-5	CASSPGIVETQYF	TGTGCCAGCAGTCCGGGGATAGTGGAGACCCAGTACTTC
TRBD1	NA	TRBJ1-2	TRBV29-1	CSVWGQTNNYGYTF	TGCAGCGTCTGGGGACAGACAAATAACTATGGCTACACCTTC
NA	NA	TRBJ1-1	TRBV7-2	CASSLAQNTEAFF	TGTGCCAGCAGCTTAGCCCAGAACACTGAAGCTTTCTTT
NA	NA	TRBJ1-2	TRBV20-1	CSARVQRGYTF	TGCAGTGCTAGAGTACAGCGTGGCTACACCTTC
NA	once	TRBJ2-5	TRBV7-8	CASSPLTGRRETQYF	TGTGCCAGCAGCCCCCTCACGGGGCGCCGAGAGACCCAGTACTTC
NA	NA	TRBJ2-7	TRBV2	CASSEAGYEQYF	TGTGCCAGCAGTGAAGCCGGTTACGAGCAGTACTTC
NA	NA	TRBJ1-1	TRBV7-9	CASSPPGGRAEAFF	TGTGCCAGCAGCCCCCCGGGGGGGAGGGCTGAAGCTTTCTTT
NA	NA	TRBJ2-1	TRBV4-3	CASSQGPQGGSYNEQFF	TGCGCCAGCAGCCAAGGCCCCCAGGGAGGTTCCTACAATGAGCAGTTCTTC
TRBD1	NA	TRBJ1-5	TRBV6-5	CASSFTGDSNQPQHF	TGTGCCAGCAGTTTCACAGGGGATAGCAATCAGCCCCAGCATTTT
TRBD1	NA	TRBJ1-4	TRBV7-9	CASRPGQGADEKLFF	TGTGCCAGCAGACCAGGACAGGGGGCGGATGAAAAACTGTTTTTT
TRBD1	NA	TRBJ1-5	TRBV10-3	CATGQGEYSNQPQHF	TGTGCCACGGGACAGGGGGAATATAGCAATCAGCCCCAGCATTTT
TRBD2	once	TRBJ2-1	TRBV18	CASSPTGTSGFNEQFF	TGTGCCAGCTCCCCGACCGGGACTAGCGGTTTCAATGAGCAGTTCTTC
NA	NA	TRBJ1-1	TRBV12-5	CASGLVRGEAFF	TGTGCTAGTGGTTTGGTACGAGGTGAAGCTTTCTTT
NA	NA	TRBJ1-1	TRBV5-1	CASSLAGLGTEAFF	TGCGCCAGCAGCTTGGCCGGCTTGGGCACTGAAGCTTTCTTT
NA	NA	TRBJ1-1	TRBV2	CASSGQGGRTEAFF	TGTGCCAGCAGTGGGCAGGGAGGGAGAACTGAAGCTTTCTTT
TRBD2	once	TRBJ2-3	TRBV7-2	CASSLSPGLAGRTDTQYF	TGTGCCAGCAGCTTAAGCCCCGGACTAGCGGGGCGCACAGATACGCAGTATTTT
NA	NA	TRBJ1-3	TRBV7-9	CASSFRRGGITGNTIYF	TGTGCCAGCAGTTTCAGAAGGGGAGGGATAACTGGAAACACCATATATTTT
TRBD1	NA	TRBJ1-2	TRBV2	CASSGDRAYGYTF	TGTGCCAGCAGTGGGGACAGGGCCTATGGCTACACCTTC
NA	once	TRBJ2-1	TRBV27	CASSPSLGPTNEQFF	TGTGCCAGCAGCCCCTCACTGGGGCCGACCAATGAGCAGTTCTTC
NA	NA	TRBJ1-2	TRBV28	CASMQDRLSYTF	TGTGCCAGCATGCAGGATCGACTGAGCTACACCTTC
TRBD1	NA	TRBJ1-6	TRBV5-5	CASSSPGTGYSPLHF	TGTGCCAGCAGTTCTCCTGGGACAGGGTATTCACCCCTCCACTTT
TRBD1	NA	TRBJ1-5	TRBV19	CASTPSGQKNQPQHF	TGTGCCAGTACTCCCTCGGGACAGAAAAATCAGCCCCAGCATTTT
NA	NA	TRBJ1-1	TRBV7-6	CASSFVQGGGTEAFF	TGTGCCAGCAGCTTTGTACAGGGCGGGGGCACTGAAGCTTTCTTT
NA	NA	TRBJ1-1	TRBV2	CASSEAGTGEFNTEAFF	TGTGCCAGCAGTGAAGCCGGGACGGGGGAGTTTAACACTGAAGCTTTCTTT
NA	NA	TRBJ1-6	TRBV12-3/TRBV12-4	CASSVNSPLHF	TGTGCCAGCAGTGTTAATTCACCCCTCCACTTT
NA	NA	TRBJ2-6	TRBV25-1	CASSDSAPGANVLTF	TGTGCCAGCAGTGATTCGGCGCCTGGGGCCAACGTCCTGACTTTC
TRBD1	NA	TRBJ1-5	TRBV27	CASSRDRATGQPQHF	TGTGCCAGCAGTCGGGACAGGGCGACGGGACAGCCCCAGCATTTT
NA	NA	TRBJ1-2	TRBV7-8	CASSSAGGYGYTF	TGTGCCAGCAGCTCGGCCGGTGGCTATGGCTACACCTTC